The TCR beta chain described here comes from a study of CD8 T cells in Susac syndrome. The CDR3 extends over 14 amino acids. Germline V gene lookup returns CDR1 SGDLS and CDR2 YYNGEE. Between the trimmed V and J ends, which lost 0 bases and 2 bases, there was a span of 6 bases. cDNA came from about 0.46 to 1 ug RNA primed by random hexamers. TCRdb used MiXCR to reprocess the immunoSEQ multiplex PCR reads, holding one entry per CDR3 protein. In the table there are 140,000 or so distinct CDR3 sequences, approximately 95% of which are singletons. The receptor was isolated from a human donor with multiple sclerosis. The rearrangement links TRBV9 to TRBJ1-5; D unclear. The sample taken for sequencing was CD4+ T cells from PBMCs. CDR3: CASSVDQGNQPQHF. CDR3 DNA sequence: TGTGCCAGCAGCGTAGACCAGGGCAATCAGCCCCAGCATTTT.